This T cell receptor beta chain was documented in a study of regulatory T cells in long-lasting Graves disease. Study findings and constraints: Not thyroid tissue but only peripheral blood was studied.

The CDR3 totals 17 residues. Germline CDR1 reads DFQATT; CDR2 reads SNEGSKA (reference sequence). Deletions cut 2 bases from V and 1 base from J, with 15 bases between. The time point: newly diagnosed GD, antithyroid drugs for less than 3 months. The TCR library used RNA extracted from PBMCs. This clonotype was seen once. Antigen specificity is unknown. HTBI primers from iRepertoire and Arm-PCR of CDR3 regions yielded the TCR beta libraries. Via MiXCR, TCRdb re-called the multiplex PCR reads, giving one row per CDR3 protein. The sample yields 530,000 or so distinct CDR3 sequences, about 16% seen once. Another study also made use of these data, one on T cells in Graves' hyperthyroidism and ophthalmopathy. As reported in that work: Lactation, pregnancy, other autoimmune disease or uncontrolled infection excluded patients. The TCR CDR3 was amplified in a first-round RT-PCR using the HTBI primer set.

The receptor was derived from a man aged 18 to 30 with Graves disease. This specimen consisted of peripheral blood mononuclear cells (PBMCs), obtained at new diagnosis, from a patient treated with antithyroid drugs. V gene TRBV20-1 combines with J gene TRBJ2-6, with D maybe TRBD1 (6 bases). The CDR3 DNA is TGCAGTGCTAGATCGGGACATACGTTTTCTGGGGCCAACGTCCTGACTTTC. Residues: CSARSGHTFSGANVLTF.